The present T cell receptor (beta chain) was sequenced within a study of blood T cell repertoires in COVID-19. Study-wide context: Material from acute and convalescent COVID-19 was sourced from the United States, Italy and Spain. The analysed material was cDNA or gDNA that came from T cells, B-cell-depleted T cells, or PBMCs.

Looked up from germline, CDR1 is WSHSY and CDR2 is SAAADI. V dropped 4 bases and J dropped 3 bases, with 16 bases sitting between them. CDR3 length equals 16 residues. In the authors' workflow: Estimated nucleated cell counts came from reference gene primer amplification. Here immunoSEQ multiplex PCR was the method, and the copy in TCRdb shows in-frame clones only, minus some. V, J and clone size derive from that table, while D and trimming were established from the DNA sequence. The top ten hold about 4.9% of the sample, which has about 170,000 clones, roughly 93% seen once. Sequenced material: peripheral blood. J is TRBJ1-3 and V is TRBV10-2; D possibly corresponds to TRBD1 (6 bases). This TCR came from a man between 18 and 35 years old with COVID-19, enrolled during active disease. This CDR3 reads CASSGSTGWGGNTIYF. The CDR3 DNA reads TGCGCCAGCAGTGGATCAACAGGGTGGGGTGGAAACACCATATATTTT.